This TCR beta chain came from a study of blood T cell repertoires in COVID-19. The wider study: There were acute and convalescent COVID-19 samples, and they came from the United States, Italy and Spain.

Original handling: It was from reference gene primer amplification that nucleated cell counts were estimated. Libraries were prepared by immunoSEQ multiplex PCR; TCRdb keeps only in-frame clonotypes and omits some of them. That table furnishes V, J and clone size, whereas the DNA furnished D and trimming. The repertoire consists of around 84,000 clones, with about 70% occurring once and the leading ten covering 4.5% to 6%. V gave up 1 base and J gave up 15 bases; unmatched junction bases: 7. Germline lookup yields CDR1 MNHNS and CDR2 SASEGT. This CDR3 is 13 amino acids long. The rearrangement uses TRBV6-1 and TRBJ2-1, with 9 bases identical to TRBD2. This clonotype originated in a man between 50 and 59 years old with active or convalescent COVID-19. The sequencing sample was made of peripheral blood. CDR3 in amino acids: CASSEEMRGGRFF. The CDR3 DNA follows: TGTGCCAGCAGTGAAGAAATGCGGGGGGGCCGGTTCTTC.